Detailed here is one TCR beta chain. This entry is derived from a study of cytomegalovirus exposure and HLA in healthy donors. Study-level information: Genotyping of 400 or so donors showed that approximately 83% belonged to the Caucasian-associated ancestry cluster.

It was healthy bone marrow donors who served as donors. The CDR3 has 14 amino acids. V was clipped by 0 bases and J by 3 bases, with 9 bases between them. CDR1 SGHTS and CDR2 YDEGEE come from the germline V gene. Both 60 Vbeta primers and 13 Jbeta primers went into the PCR. Only in-frame clones appear in the TCRdb table, and some are missing; sequencing was by immunoSEQ multiplex PCR. The table records some 60,000 clones, 80% of them present only once. Sample: PBMCs. The chain employs TRBV5-8 and TRBJ1-1; unclear D gene. This receptor was identified in a male donor in good health and CMV-seronegative. The CDR3 reads CASSLDAEYTEAFF. Written as DNA, the CDR3 is TGTGCCAGCAGCTTGGATGCAGAATACACTGAAGCTTTCTTT.